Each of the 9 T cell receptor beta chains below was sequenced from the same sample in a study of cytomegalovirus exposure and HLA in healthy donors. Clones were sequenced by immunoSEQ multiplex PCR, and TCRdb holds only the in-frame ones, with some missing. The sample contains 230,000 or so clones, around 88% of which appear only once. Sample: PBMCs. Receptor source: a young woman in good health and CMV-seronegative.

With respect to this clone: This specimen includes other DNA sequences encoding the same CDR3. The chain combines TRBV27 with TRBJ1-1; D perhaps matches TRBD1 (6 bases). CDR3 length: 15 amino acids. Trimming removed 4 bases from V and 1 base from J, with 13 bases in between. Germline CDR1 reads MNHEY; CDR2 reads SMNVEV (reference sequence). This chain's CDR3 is CASSSPQTGNTEAFF. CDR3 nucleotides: TGTGCCAGCAGTTCCCCCCAGACAGGGAACACTGAAGCTTTCTTT.

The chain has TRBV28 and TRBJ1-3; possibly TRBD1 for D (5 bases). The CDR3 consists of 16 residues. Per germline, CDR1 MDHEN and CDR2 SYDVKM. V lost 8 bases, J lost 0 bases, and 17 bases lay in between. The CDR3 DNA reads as TGTGCCAGCCTCAAGATCCTAGACAGCTCTGGAAACACCATATATTTT. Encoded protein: CASLKILDSSGNTIYF.

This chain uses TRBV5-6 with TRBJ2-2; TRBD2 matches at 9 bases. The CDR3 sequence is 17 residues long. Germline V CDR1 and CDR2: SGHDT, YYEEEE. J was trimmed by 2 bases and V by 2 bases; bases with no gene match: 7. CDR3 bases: TGTGCCAGCAGCTTTTCGCTTCTAGCGGGAAACACCGGGGAGCTGTTTTTT. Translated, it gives CASSFSLLAGNTGELFF.

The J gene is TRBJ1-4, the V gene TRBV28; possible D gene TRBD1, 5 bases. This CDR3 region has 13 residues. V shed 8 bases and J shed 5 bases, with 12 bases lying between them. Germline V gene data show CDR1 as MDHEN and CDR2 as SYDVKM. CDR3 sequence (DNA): TGTGCCAGCGGCGACAGCTACAATGAAAAACTGTTTTTT. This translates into CASGDSYNEKLFF.

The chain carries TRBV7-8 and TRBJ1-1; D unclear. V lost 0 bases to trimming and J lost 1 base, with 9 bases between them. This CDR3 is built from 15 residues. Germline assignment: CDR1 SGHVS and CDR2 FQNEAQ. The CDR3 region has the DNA TGTGCCAGCAGCTTAGCAGGCAGACAGAACACTGAAGCTTTCTTT. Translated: CASSLAGRQNTEAFF.

This CDR3 is CASSLTSGMYEQYF. The CDR3 region has the DNA TGTGCCAGCAGCTTAACTAGCGGGATGTACGAGCAGTACTTC. V and J are TRBV11-2 and TRBJ2-7; 10 bases line up with TRBD2. The CDR3 is 14 amino acids. Trimming took 2 bases from V and 4 from J; bases not matched to a gene: 2. Germline CDR1 is SGHAT and CDR2 is FQNNGV.

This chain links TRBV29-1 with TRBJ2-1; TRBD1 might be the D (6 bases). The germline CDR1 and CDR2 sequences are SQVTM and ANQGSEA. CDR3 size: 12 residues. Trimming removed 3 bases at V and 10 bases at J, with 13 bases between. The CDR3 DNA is TGCAGCGTTGATTTTGAACAGGGAGAGCAGTTCTTC. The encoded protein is CSVDFEQGEQFF.

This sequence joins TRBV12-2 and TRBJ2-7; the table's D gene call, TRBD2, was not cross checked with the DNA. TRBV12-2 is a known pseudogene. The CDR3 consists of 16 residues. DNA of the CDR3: TGTGCAAGTCGCTTGTCTAGACGGAAGCGGGACTACGAGCAGTACTTC. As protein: CASRLSRRKRDYEQYF.

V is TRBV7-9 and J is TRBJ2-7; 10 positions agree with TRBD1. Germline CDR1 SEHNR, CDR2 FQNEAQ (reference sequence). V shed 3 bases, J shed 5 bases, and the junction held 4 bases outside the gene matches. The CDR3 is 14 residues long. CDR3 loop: CASSFGQGVDEQYF. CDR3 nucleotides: TGTGCCAGCAGCTTTGGACAGGGGGTCGACGAGCAGTACTTC.